The 20 T cell receptor beta chains given below trace back to one sample, sequenced in a study of T cell responses to AZD1222 COVID-19 vaccine. Libraries were prepared by immunoSEQ multiplex PCR; TCRdb keeps only in-frame clonotypes and omits some of them. The sample gives approximately 150,000 clones, approximately 92% of which show up once; 2.5% to 4% is in the top ten. Material: peripheral blood, obtained 28 days after the second AZD1222 dose. These receptors were taken from an adult who received the AZD1222 COVID-19 vaccine.

The chain uses TRBV10-2 and TRBJ1-3; D gene ambiguous. Between the trimmed V and J ends, which lost 7 bases and 0 bases, there was a span of 7 bases. Germline V lookup: CDR1 WSHSY, CDR2 SAAADI. This CDR3 contains 13 residues. This chain's CDR3 is CASKTTSGNTIYF. As DNA, the CDR3 is TGCGCCAGCAAAACAACCTCTGGAAACACCATATATTTT.

The J gene is TRBJ1-5, the V gene TRBV10-3; no firm D call. Per the germline V gene, CDR1 is ENHRY and CDR2 is SYGVKD. CDR3 length equals 13 residues. V shed 3 bases and J shed 7 bases, with 10 bases lying between them. The DNA of the CDR3 is TGTGCCATCAGTGACAGCGGAGGACAGCCCCAGCATTTT. Its protein product is CAISDSGGQPQHF.

This rearrangement joins TRBV5-1 to TRBJ1-4; the D is unclear. The germline gives CDR1 SGHRS, CDR2 YFSETQ. The CDR3 runs to 15 residues. Trimming pared 4 bases from V and 4 bases from J, leaving 14 bases between. This CDR3 reads CASSPSRSVNEKLFF. The CDR3, as DNA: TGCGCCAGCAGCCCGAGTAGGAGTGTTAATGAAAAACTGTTTTTT. Complete variable domain (other parts from reference TRBV5-1 and TRBJ1-4): KAGVTQTPRYLIKTRGQQVTLSCSPISGHRSVSWYQQTPGQGLQFLFEYFSETQRNKGNFPGRFSGRQFSNSRSEMNVSTLELGDSALYLCASSPSRSVNEKLFFGSGTQLSVL.

This clone was seen just once. The chain employs TRBV6-1 and TRBJ2-2, with 15 nucleotides matching TRBD2. V was clipped by 3 bases and J by 4 bases; unmatched bases: 9. The CDR3 is 19 amino acids. Germline loops: CDR1 MNHNS, CDR2 SASEGT. The CDR3: CASSDPGLAGGLGTGELFF. In DNA, the CDR3 is TGTGCCAGCAGTGACCCCGGACTAGCGGGAGGGTTGGGCACCGGGGAGCTGTTTTTT.

V and J are TRBV30 and TRBJ2-3, with a weak D call TRBD2 (5 bases). CDR1 is GTSNPN and CDR2 is SVGIG in the germline V gene (reference sequence). The CDR3 has 14 amino acids. Trimming shortened V by 0 bases and J by 4 bases, and 11 bases separated the two germline ends. CDR3 protein: CAWSVYGMADTQYF. In DNA form, the CDR3 reads TGTGCCTGGAGTGTTTACGGGATGGCAGATACGCAGTATTTT.

The V gene is TRBV7-6, the J gene TRBJ2-1; 12 nucleotides line up with TRBD1. V shed 4 bases and J 6 bases; nucleotides not matched to a gene: 4. From germline, CDR1 is SGHVS and CDR2 FNYEAQ. This CDR3 has 15 residues. The CDR3 coding sequence is TGTGCCAGCAGCTCCCCGGGACAGGGGGCCAATGAGCAGTTCTTC. As protein: CASSSPGQGANEQFF.

The chain combines TRBV5-6 with TRBJ2-1; D may be TRBD2 (6 bases). CDR3 length: 18 amino acids. The V end was cut by 1 base, the J end by 5 bases, with 22 bases between. CDR1 and CDR2 from the germline V gene are SGHDT and YYEEEE. CDR3: CASSLISGLAGFDNEQFF. CDR3 nucleotide sequence: TGTGCCAGCAGCTTGATTTCTGGGCTGGCGGGGTTTGACAATGAGCAGTTCTTC.

The chain uses TRBV28 and TRBJ1-5, with a weak D call TRBD1 (5 bases). Germline lookup yields CDR1 MDHEN and CDR2 SYDVKM. This CDR3 contains 16 residues. Trimming took 5 bases from V and 2 from J, leaving 16 bases between them. In DNA, the CDR3 is TGTGCCAGCAGTCTGACGGGTAGGGGCGGCAATCAGCCCCAGCATTTT. Residues: CASSLTGRGGNQPQHF.

The rearrangement uses TRBV28 and TRBJ1-5; tentatively, D is TRBD1 (6 bases). The germline gives CDR1 MDHEN, CDR2 SYDVKM. This CDR3 is built from 14 residues. V gave up 7 bases and J gave up 3 bases, with 13 bases separating them. CDR3 in DNA: TGTGCCAGCACTGGGGGCGCCCCCAATCAGCCCCAGCATTTT. Residues: CASTGGAPNQPQHF.

This sequence joins TRBV5-1 and TRBJ2-2; D not resolved. The length of the CDR3 is 16 residues. V was pared by 1 base and J by 4 bases, with 14 bases between. Germline CDR1 is SGHRS and CDR2 is YFSETQ. The CDR3 sequence: CASSLTAGDGTGELFF. The CDR3 DNA reads as TGCGCCAGCAGCTTGACAGCTGGCGACGGCACCGGGGAGCTGTTTTTT.

This chain joins TRBV30 and TRBJ1-1, with TRBD1 as a possible D gene (5 bases). The CDR3 contains 14 residues. Looked up from germline, CDR1 is GTSNPN and CDR2 is SVGIG (reference sequence). V shed 2 bases and J shed 5 bases, with 15 bases lying between them. The CDR3 reads CAWSSGTLVTEAFF. Here the CDR3 DNA reads TGTGCCTGGAGTTCGGGGACCTTAGTGACTGAAGCTTTCTTT.

The V and J genes are TRBV7-2 and TRBJ2-3; D is uncertain. CDR3 size: 14 residues. V lost 1 base and J lost 0, with 5 bases in between. Germline CDR1 SGHTA, CDR2 FQGNSA. In nucleotides, the CDR3 is TGTGCCAGCAGCTTAGAGTGGAGCACAGATACGCAGTATTTT. It is translated as CASSLEWSTDTQYF.

V usage is TRBV7-9 and J usage is TRBJ1-3; TRBD1 might be the D (6 bases). V was trimmed by 5 bases and J by 0 bases, leaving 14 bases between them. The CDR3 length is 16 residues. Germline V gene data show CDR1 as SEHNR and CDR2 as FQNEAQ (reference sequence). The CDR3 region has the DNA TGTGCCAGCAGCGGACAGCAGGGGATCTCTGGAAACACCATATATTTT. Protein sequence: CASSGQQGISGNTIYF.

The rearrangement joins TRBV19 to TRBJ2-2; no definite D call. The germline gives CDR1 LNHDA, CDR2 SQIVND (reference sequence). The CDR3 length is 14 residues. V gave up 4 bases and J gave up 5 bases, with 11 bases separating them. CDR3 residues: CASSTHTGTGELFF. CDR3 nucleotide sequence: TGTGCCAGTAGTACCCATACCGGGACCGGGGAGCTGTTTTTT.

This chain links TRBV28 with TRBJ1-2; TRBD1 is a possible D gene (6 bases). Germline V gene data show CDR1 as MDHEN and CDR2 as SYDVKM. The V end lost 7 bases, the J end lost 4 bases, and 16 bases lay between the germline ends. This CDR3 is 14 amino acids long. Here the CDR3 DNA reads TGTGCCAGCATCACAGGGCAGGGTATCTATGGCTACACCTTC. It is translated as CASITGQGIYGYTF.

This sequence joins TRBV2 and TRBJ1-1, with 8 bases matching TRBD1. Germline CDR1 reads SNHLY; CDR2 reads FYNNEI. This CDR3 contains 13 residues. The V and J ends lost 7 bases and 1 base, in that order; junction bases with no gene match: 2. In nucleotides, the CDR3 is TGTGCCAGCAACAGGGGGGAGAACACTGAAGCTTTCTTT. Translated: CASNRGENTEAFF.

This clone has a single count. The rearrangement uses TRBV7-2 and TRBJ1-6, with unresolved D. V gave up 4 bases and J gave up 7 bases, with 8 bases separating them. The CDR3 extends over 13 amino acids. Per germline, CDR1 SGHTA and CDR2 FQGNSA. CDR3 nucleotides: TGTGCCAGCAGCTCAACACGGAATTCACCCCTCCACTTT. It codes for CASSSTRNSPLHF.

The chain has TRBV5-4 and TRBJ1-3; D not resolved. Trimming removed 4 bases at V and 1 base at J, with 6 bases between. Germline CDR1 and CDR2: SGHNT and YYREEE (reference sequence). The CDR3 length is 13 residues. The DNA of the CDR3 is TGTGCCAGCAGCCTCATGTCTGGAAACACCATATATTTT. It is translated as CASSLMSGNTIYF.

The chain couples TRBV2 to TRBJ2-3; the D gene is possibly TRBD2 (6 bases). V was cut by 2 bases and J by 8 bases, with 11 bases left in between. CDR1 is SNHLY, CDR2 FYNNEI, per germline. CDR3 length: 13 residues. This chain's CDR3 is CASSESGEVTQYF. DNA for the CDR3: TGTGCCAGCAGTGAATCGGGGGAGGTTACGCAGTATTTT.

This chain joins TRBV28 and TRBJ2-1, with 13 bases fitting TRBD2. The CDR3 contains 16 residues. Germline loops: CDR1 MDHEN, CDR2 SYDVKM. With V trimmed by 3 bases and J by 9 bases, 8 bases remained unmatched. CDR3 loop: CASSFITSGRASEQFF. The CDR3 DNA is TGTGCCAGCAGTTTCATTACTAGCGGGAGGGCCAGTGAGCAGTTCTTC.